The 20 T cell receptor beta chains below were found in one sample sequenced in a study of T cell responses to AZD1222 COVID-19 vaccine. The data were produced by immunoSEQ multiplex PCR, yet TCRdb's version contains in-frame clones alone and is incomplete. The table lists 65,000 to 85,000 clones, roughly 88% of them singletons. This material consisted of peripheral blood, taken 28 days after the second AZD1222 dose. These receptors originate from an adult who received the AZD1222 COVID-19 vaccine.

The chain joins TRBV6-1 to TRBJ1-6; no definite D call. This CDR3 has 15 amino acids. Trimming pared 3 bases from V and 0 bases from J, leaving 6 bases between. The germline gives CDR1 MNHNS, CDR2 SASEGT. The CDR3 coding sequence is TGTGCCAGCAGTGATGGAAGCTCCTATAATTCACCCCTCCACTTT. Protein product: CASSDGSSYNSPLHF.

The rearrangement joins TRBV5-6 to TRBJ1-2; D unclear. The V gene's germline CDR1 is SGHDT and CDR2 YYEEEE. V was pared by 1 base and J by 4 bases, with 11 bases between. The CDR3 runs to 14 residues. In DNA form, the CDR3 reads TGTGCCAGCAGCTTGCTTCCAGGAACCTATGGCTACACCTTC. As protein: CASSLLPGTYGYTF. Combining the CDR3 with reference TRBV5-6 and TRBJ1-2 gives the whole variable domain DAGVTQSPTHLIKTRGQQVTLRCSPKSGHDTVSWYQQALGQGPQFIFQYYEEEERQRGNFPDRFSGHQFPNYSSELNVNALLLGDSALYLCASSLLPGTYGYTFGSGTRLTVV.

In this sample, this clone turned up once. V is TRBV7-9 and J is TRBJ1-5, with D unclear. Germline loops: CDR1 SEHNR, CDR2 FQNEAQ (reference sequence). The CDR3 sequence is 15 residues long. The V gene lost 5 bases and the J gene lost 0 bases, with 11 bases spanning the gap. The chain's CDR3 is CASSAPGDSNQPQHF. The CDR3 bases are TGTGCCAGCAGCGCCCCAGGCGATAGCAATCAGCCCCAGCATTTT.

The rearrangement links TRBV7-6 to TRBJ1-4; D unclear. Per the germline V gene, CDR1 is SGHVS and CDR2 is FNYEAQ. V was cut by 5 bases and J by 8 bases, with 12 bases left in between. CDR3 size: 13 residues. CDR3 loop: CASSTPGGEKLFF. CDR3 DNA: TGTGCCAGCAGCACCCCTGGCGGCGAAAAACTGTTTTTT.

The J gene is TRBJ1-6, the V gene TRBV2, with D possibly TRBD1 on 5 matching bases. The CDR3 extends over 16 amino acids. V was pared by 3 bases and J by 5 bases, with 14 bases between. Germline values: CDR1 SNHLY, CDR2 FYNNEI. CDR3 loop: CASSDTGRLDNSPLHF. For the CDR3, the DNA is TGTGCCAGCAGTGATACAGGAAGGTTGGATAATTCACCCCTCCACTTT.

This clone was observed a handful of times. V is TRBV11-2 and J is TRBJ1-4, with 9 bases fitting TRBD1. This CDR3 spans 15 amino acids. J lost 4 bases, V lost 3 bases, and 3 bases had no gene match. Germline-derived CDR1 and CDR2 are SGHAT and FQNNGV. The CDR3 sequence: CASSFGTGINEKLFF. The CDR3, as DNA: TGTGCCAGCAGCTTCGGGACAGGGATTAATGAAAAACTGTTTTTT.

The chain couples TRBV30 to TRBJ2-2, with D perhaps TRBD2 (6 bases). The CDR3 is 13 amino acids. V lost 5 bases and J lost 7, with 14 bases in between. Germline lookup yields CDR1 GTSNPN and CDR2 SVGIG (reference sequence). This CDR3 is CAWSWGDFGELFF. Here the CDR3 DNA reads TGTGCCTGGTCATGGGGGGATTTCGGGGAGCTGTTTTTT.

J is TRBJ1-2 and V is TRBV6-1; possible D gene TRBD1, 5 bases. Germline lookup yields CDR1 MNHNS and CDR2 SASEGT. Trimming removed 0 bases at V and 9 bases at J, with 20 bases between. The CDR3 is 16 residues long. CDR3: CASSEAGITGFGSYTF. The CDR3 coding sequence is TGTGCCAGCAGTGAAGCGGGAATTACAGGCTTCGGAAGCTACACCTTC.

V is TRBV9 and J is TRBJ1-6, with D unresolved. Germline CDR1 SGDLS, CDR2 YYNGEE. The CDR3 runs 14 residues. The V and J ends lost 4 bases and 9 bases respectively, with 14 bases between them. The CDR3 loop reads CASSPNIVGSPLHF. The DNA of the CDR3 is TGTGCCAGCAGCCCCAACATAGTTGGTTCACCCCTCCACTTT.

The chain recombines TRBV7-2 with TRBJ2-7; 7 nucleotides match TRBD2. Germline CDR1 SGHTA, CDR2 FQGNSA. This CDR3 contains 14 residues. V was clipped by 2 bases and J by 7 bases; unmatched bases: 8. The CDR3 protein is CASSLLGRGREQYF. CDR3 DNA: TGTGCCAGCAGCTTACTGGGGAGGGGACGTGAGCAGTACTTC.

This clone was seen a few times. V usage is TRBV21-1 and J usage is TRBJ2-1; the table's D call TRBD2 went unverified against the DNA. TRBV21-1 is designated a pseudogene. The CDR3 is 15 amino acids. This CDR3 is CASSTPAGGLVEQFF. CDR3 sequence (DNA): TGTGCCAGCAGCACCCCAGCGGGGGGGTTGGTTGAGCAGTTCTTC.

V gene TRBV10-3 combines with J gene TRBJ2-7; TRBD2 matches at 8 bases. CDR3 length: 14 residues. The germline gives CDR1 ENHRY, CDR2 SYGVKD. The J segment lost 0 bases and the V segment lost 9 bases, leaving 7 bases of the junction unmatched. In DNA form, the CDR3 reads TGTGCCATGCAAGCGGGGGCGAACTCCTACGAGCAGTACTTC. It is translated as CAMQAGANSYEQYF.

The V call is TRBV7-9, the J call TRBJ1-3; TRBD1 is a possible D gene (5 bases). The V end lost 2 bases, the J end lost 16 bases, and 18 bases lay between the germline ends. This CDR3 is 13 amino acids long. Germline lookup yields CDR1 SEHNR and CDR2 FQNEAQ (reference sequence). Written as DNA, the CDR3 is TGTGCCAGCAGCTTATCAGGGCAGGGACCTTCGTATTTT. Amino acids: CASSLSGQGPSYF.

V usage is TRBV20-1 and J usage is TRBJ1-5; D remains ambiguous. Germline CDR1 is DFQATT and CDR2 is SNEGSKA (reference sequence). The V gene lost 3 bases and the J gene lost 5 bases, with 11 bases spanning the gap. The CDR3 has 13 residues. CDR3 in amino acids: CSASREVYQPQHF. DNA of the CDR3: TGCAGTGCTAGTAGGGAGGTGTATCAGCCCCAGCATTTT.

This clone appeared a single time. The rearrangement uses TRBV6-5 and TRBJ1-5, with D possibly TRBD1 on 6 matching bases. V was clipped by 7 bases and J by 0 bases, with 7 bases between them. This CDR3 spans 13 amino acids. Per the germline V gene, CDR1 is MNHEY and CDR2 is SVGAGI. Written as DNA, the CDR3 is TGTGCCAGCAACAGGGATAGCAATCAGCCCCAGCATTTT. Its protein is CASNRDSNQPQHF.

V and J are TRBV19 and TRBJ2-7, with 7 bases matching TRBD1. Germline values: CDR1 LNHDA, CDR2 SQIVND (reference sequence). J was trimmed by 3 bases and V by 3 bases; bases with no gene match: 14. The CDR3 has 17 residues. DNA of the CDR3: TGTGCCAGTAGTATTACTACAGGGGCGAGAGAGAACTACGAGCAGTACTTC. This codes for CASSITTGARENYEQYF.

The chain recombines TRBV9 with TRBJ2-2; possibly TRBD1 for D (6 bases). Germline CDR1 and CDR2: SGDLS and YYNGEE. CDR3 length equals 15 residues. V was cut by 4 bases and J by 6 bases, with 16 bases left in between. Here the CDR3 reads CASSSQGIGAGELFF. The CDR3 nucleotides are TGTGCCAGCAGCAGCCAGGGGATTGGCGCCGGGGAGCTGTTTTTT.

The chain couples TRBV6-4 to TRBJ1-1; D is unclear. Looked up from germline, CDR1 is MRHNA and CDR2 is SNTAGT. Trimming removed 4 bases at V and 2 bases at J, with 8 bases between. The CDR3 has 13 amino acids. CDR3: CASSAGANTEAFF. DNA for the CDR3: TGTGCCAGCAGTGCAGGCGCTAACACTGAAGCTTTCTTT.

J is TRBJ2-5 and V is TRBV6-5; 7 bases line up with TRBD2. The germline CDR1 and CDR2 sequences are MNHEY and SVGAGI. The CDR3 spans 15 residues. The V and J ends lost 2 bases and 5 bases, in that order; junction bases with no gene match: 8. The CDR3 DNA follows: TGTGCCAGCAGTTACGGGAGCGCCGGGAGGGAGACCCAGTACTTC. Translating gives CASSYGSAGRETQYF.

The chain links TRBV15 to TRBJ1-3; D is ambiguous. Germline CDR1 LNHNV, CDR2 YYDKDF (reference sequence). The length of the CDR3 is 16 residues. Trimming pared 0 bases from V and 1 base from J, leaving 10 bases between. In DNA form, the CDR3 reads TGTGCCACCAGCAGAGATCTTGGGGTTTCTGGAAACACCATATATTTT. Translated, it gives CATSRDLGVSGNTIYF.